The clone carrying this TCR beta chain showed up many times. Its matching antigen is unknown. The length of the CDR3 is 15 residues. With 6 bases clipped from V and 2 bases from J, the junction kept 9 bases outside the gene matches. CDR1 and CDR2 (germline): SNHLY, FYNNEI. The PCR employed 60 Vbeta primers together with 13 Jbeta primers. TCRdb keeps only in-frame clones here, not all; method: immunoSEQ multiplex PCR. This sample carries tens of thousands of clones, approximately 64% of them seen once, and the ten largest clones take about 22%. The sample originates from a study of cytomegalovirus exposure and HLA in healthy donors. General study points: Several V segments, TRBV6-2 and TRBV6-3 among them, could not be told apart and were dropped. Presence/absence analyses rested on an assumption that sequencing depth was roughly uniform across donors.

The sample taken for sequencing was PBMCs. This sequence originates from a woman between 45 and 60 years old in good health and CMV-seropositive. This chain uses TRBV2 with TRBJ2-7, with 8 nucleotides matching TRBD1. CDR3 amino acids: CASRPTGGSTYEQYF. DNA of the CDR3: TGTGCCAGCAGGCCTACAGGGGGGTCCACCTACGAGCAGTACTTC.